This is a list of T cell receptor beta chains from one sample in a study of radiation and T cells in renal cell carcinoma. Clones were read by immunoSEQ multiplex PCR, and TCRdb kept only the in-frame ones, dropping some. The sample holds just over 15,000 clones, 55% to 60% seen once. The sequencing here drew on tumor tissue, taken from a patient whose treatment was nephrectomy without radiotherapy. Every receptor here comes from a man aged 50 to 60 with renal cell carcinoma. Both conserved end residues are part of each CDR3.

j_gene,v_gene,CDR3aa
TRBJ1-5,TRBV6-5,CASSYGDQPQHF
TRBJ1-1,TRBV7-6,CASSPRDVGEAFF
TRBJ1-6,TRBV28,CASSLGTGASPLHF
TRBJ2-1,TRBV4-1,CASSQEGGEQFF
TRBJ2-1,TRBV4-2,CASSQDAAESYNEQFF
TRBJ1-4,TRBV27,CASSLLINEKLFF
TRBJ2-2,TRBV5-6,CASRSDSRTNTGELFF
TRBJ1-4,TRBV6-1,CASSDDPRGKLFF
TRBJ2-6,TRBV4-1,CASSQGQGGSGANVLTF
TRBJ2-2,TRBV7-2,CASSPGLAGGPRNTGELFF
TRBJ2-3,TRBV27,CASSPTTSESVTDTQYF
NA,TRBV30,CAWSRASGAYEQYF
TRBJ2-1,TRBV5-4,CASSSFPGQVDEQFF
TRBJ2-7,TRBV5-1,CASSPGSGLTYEQYF
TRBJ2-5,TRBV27,CASSLDLAMETQYF
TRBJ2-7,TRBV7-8,CASSYATSGSQQGVF
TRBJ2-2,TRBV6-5,CASRNTGELFF
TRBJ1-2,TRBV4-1,CASSLGTEPGHGYTF
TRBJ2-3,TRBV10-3,CAIRGSSGRKDTQYF
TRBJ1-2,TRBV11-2,CASSLGTGARGGYTF
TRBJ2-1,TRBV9,CASSVGGSYNEQFF
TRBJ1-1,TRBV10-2,CASSESGWGGTEAFF
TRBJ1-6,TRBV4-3,CASSQDAGNNSPLHF
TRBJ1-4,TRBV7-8,CASSFRRDANEKLFF
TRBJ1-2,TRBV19,CASSINGDRKNSYTF
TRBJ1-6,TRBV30,CAWSVEGNSPLHF
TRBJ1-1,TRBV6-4,CASSGRFIGAFF
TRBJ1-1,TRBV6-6,CASSKPYENTEAFF
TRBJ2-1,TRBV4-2,CASSQEFHWGTSGNNEQFF
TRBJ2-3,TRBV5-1,CASSWGLGEDTQYF
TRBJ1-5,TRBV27,CASSANRGSNQPQHF
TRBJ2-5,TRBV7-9,CASSLAAPGETQYF
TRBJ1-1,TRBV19,CASRPGTGVGEAFF
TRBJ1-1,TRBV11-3,CASSADGRTGSTEAFF
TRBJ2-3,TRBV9,CASNEGSGVDTQYF
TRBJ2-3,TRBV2,CASSEGGRGADTQYF
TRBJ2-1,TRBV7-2,CASSLAFGGGRNEQFF
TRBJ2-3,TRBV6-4,CASSDTSGRGADTQYF
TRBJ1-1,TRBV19,CASSMYGNTEAFF
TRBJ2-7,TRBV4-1,CASSRLAGFSYEQYF
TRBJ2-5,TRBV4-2,CASSQEGLAGGETQYF
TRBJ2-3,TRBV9,CASSVASSDTQYF
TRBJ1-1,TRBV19,CASSTPGQSLEAFF
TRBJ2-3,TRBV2,CASEGARATDTQYF
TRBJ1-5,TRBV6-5,CASSTSPNQPQHF
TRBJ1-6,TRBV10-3,CAISESSAAVSPLHF
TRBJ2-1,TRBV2,CASSVTRQGRAEQFF
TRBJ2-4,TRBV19,CASSGVQLAKNIQYF
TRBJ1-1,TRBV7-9,CASSSIFREKAFF
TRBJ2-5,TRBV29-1,CSVWTGPQETQYF
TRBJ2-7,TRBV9,CASSVGMAGEQYF
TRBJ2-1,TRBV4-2,CASSQDDSEQFF
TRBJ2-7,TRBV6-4,CASSHPGFHEQYF
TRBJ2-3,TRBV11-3,CASSSPEDRDRTDTQYF
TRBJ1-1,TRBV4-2,CASSQDPDRYTEAFF
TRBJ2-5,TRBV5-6,CASSFRGRETQYF
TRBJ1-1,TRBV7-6,CASSIRDKNTEAFF